This T cell receptor beta chain came from a study of cytomegalovirus exposure and HLA in healthy donors. The study ran its PCR with 60 Vbeta and 13 Jbeta primers. The data were produced by immunoSEQ multiplex PCR, yet TCRdb's version contains in-frame clones alone and is incomplete. The sample yields more than 85,000 clones, approximately 82% seen once. This clone was found a few times. As yet, its antigen is unknown. General study findings and limits: A prior analysis recorded that most TCR beta V segments were productive about 90% or about 30% of the time. The study put 150 to 200 TCR beta chains on its list as cytomegalovirus-associated. Several of the most significant clusters appeared linked to common viral pathogens, based on a later analysis.

Trimming shortened V by 6 bases and J by 4 bases, and 10 bases separated the two germline ends. In germline, CDR1 is MDHEN, CDR2 SYDVKM. This CDR3 is built from 13 residues. Specimen: PBMCs. This receptor was taken from a woman between 18 and 29 years old in good health and CMV-seronegative. V gene TRBV28 combines with J gene TRBJ1-3; D perhaps matches TRBD1 (6 bases). The CDR3 bases are TGTGCCAGCAGCTTTGACAGGGGAAACACCATATATTTT. It is translated as CASSFDRGNTIYF.